The 20 T cell receptor beta chains below all came from one sample that was sequenced in a study of T cells after yellow fever vaccination. In TCRdb, the 5' RACE reads were re-called with MiXCR into one record per CDR3 protein. The table records roughly 160,000 distinct CDR3 sequences, about a tenth of them present only once. The source material was CD8+ T cells sorted from PBMCs, sampled 45 days after the yellow fever booster vaccination. These TCRs come from a young man who received the YFV17D yellow fever vaccine.

This clonotype was seen more than once but under ten times. J is TRBJ2-3 and V is TRBV28; no reliable D call. The CDR3 loop spans 12 amino acids. Trimming stripped 1 base from V and 6 bases from J, with 5 bases between. Germline V gene sequence: CDR1 MDHEN, CDR2 SYDVKM. Here the CDR3 DNA reads TGTGCCAGCAGTTTATCGAGGGATACGCAGTATTTT. This translates into CASSLSRDTQYF.

The chain is built from TRBV5-4 and TRBJ2-2, with D maybe TRBD2 (6 bases). The V end was cut by 0 bases, the J end by 5 bases, with 8 bases between. Per the germline V gene, CDR1 is SGHNT and CDR2 is YYREEE (reference sequence). CDR3 length: 14 amino acids. The CDR3 region has the DNA TGTGCCAGCAGCTTGGGGGACTCGACCGGGGAGCTGTTTTTT. This translates into CASSLGDSTGELFF.

The chain has TRBV7-6 and TRBJ2-2, with TRBD2 identical over 14 bases. CDR3 length: 16 residues. After removal of 6 bases from V and 2 bases from J, the junction contained 2 bases not matched to a gene. CDR1 is SGHVS and CDR2 is FNYEAQ in the germline V gene. The CDR3 is CASRGLAGVNTGELFF. The CDR3, as DNA: TGTGCCAGCAGGGGACTAGCGGGGGTCAACACCGGGGAGCTGTTTTTT.

This clonotype was counted only a few times. This chain links TRBV15 with TRBJ2-3; 9 bases map to TRBD2. Germline CDR1 reads LNHNV; CDR2 reads YYDKDF (reference sequence). The CDR3 loop spans 18 amino acids. J gave up 3 bases and V 8 bases, and 18 bases lay outside the gene matches. CDR3 DNA: TGTGCCACCGCCGGGCGGGGTGACGGGCGGGGGGGGACAGATACGCAGTATTTT. This gives the protein CATAGRGDGRGGTDTQYF.

The chain carries TRBV5-4 and TRBJ2-3, with 7 positions matching TRBD2. The CDR3 length is 15 residues. V dropped 2 bases and J dropped 2; count of bases not matched to a gene: 5. The germline gives CDR1 SGHNT, CDR2 YYREEE (reference sequence). CDR3 in amino acids: CASSLGAGVTDTQYF. CDR3 nucleotides: TGTGCCAGCAGCTTAGGGGCGGGGGTCACAGATACGCAGTATTTT. The full variable domain, in which reference TRBV5-4 and TRBJ2-3 provide the parts outside the CDR3, is ETGVTQSPTHLIKTRGQQVTLRCSSQSGHNTVSWYQQALGQGPQFIFQYYREEENGRGNFPPRFSGLQFPNYSSELNVNALELDDSALYLCASSLGAGVTDTQYFGPGTRLTVL.

This rearrangement joins TRBV6-2 or TRBV6-3 to TRBJ2-1; either TRBD1 or TRBD2 may fit D (5 bases each). Trimming took off 2 bases at V and 8 bases at J, with 13 bases between the two ends. CDR3 size: 14 residues. The germline gives CDR1 MNHEY, CDR2 SVGEGT. The CDR3 DNA reads TGTGCCAGCAGTTACCTAACGGGGCCCTATGAGCAGTTCTTC. Translation: CASSYLTGPYEQFF.

The table lists this clonotype with many counts. The chain links TRBV11-2 to TRBJ1-5, with D possibly matching TRBD1 (5 bases). This CDR3 is 16 amino acids long. Germline assignment: CDR1 SGHAT and CDR2 FQNNGV. V was clipped by 6 bases and J by 1 base, with 16 bases between them. CDR3 coding DNA: TGTGCCAGCAGAGACTCCATTGGGGGGAGCAATCAGCCCCAGCATTTT. Protein sequence: CASRDSIGGSNQPQHF.

This clonotype appeared many times. This chain links TRBV9 with TRBJ1-1; possibly TRBD1 for D (6 bases). The germline CDR1 and CDR2 sequences are SGDLS and YYNGEE. The CDR3 covers 17 residues. V lost 3 bases and J 0 bases, leaving 18 bases between the germline ends. The CDR3 region has the DNA TGTGCCAGCAGCGAGGGACATACCTTGGCCATGAACACTGAAGCTTTCTTT. Translation gives CASSEGHTLAMNTEAFF. The variable domain in full, with the rest retrieved from reference TRBV9 and TRBJ1-1, is DSGVTQTPKHLITATGQRVTLRCSPRSGDLSVYWYQQSLDQGLQFLIQYYNGEERAKGNILERFSAQQFPDLHSELNLSSLELGDSALYFCASSEGHTLAMNTEAFFGQGTRLTVV.

V gene TRBV6-1 combines with J gene TRBJ2-7; D not resolved. V was trimmed by 1 base and J by 4 bases, leaving 11 bases between them. From germline, CDR1 is MNHNS and CDR2 SASEGT. The CDR3 has 14 amino acids. CDR3 region: CASSEEQTDYEQYF. CDR3 DNA: TGTGCCAGCAGTGAAGAACAGACCGATTACGAGCAGTACTTC.

This clonotype was counted a few times. The CDR3 DNA is TGTGCCAGCAGTTACTCGGGGCTCTCCAGCTCCTACGAGCAGTACGTC. This codes for CASSYSGLSSSYEQYV. The chain is built from TRBV6-2 or TRBV6-3 and TRBJ2-7, with D possibly being TRBD1 (5 bases). Per the germline V gene, CDR1 is MNHEY and CDR2 is SVGEGT. Deletions cut 0 bases from V and 0 bases from J, with 12 bases between. The CDR3 is 16 residues long.

The V call is TRBV5-4, the J call TRBJ2-5, with 11 bases that match TRBD2. Germline V gene lookup returns CDR1 SGHNT and CDR2 YYREEE (reference sequence). The CDR3 contains 15 residues. V was clipped by 4 bases and J by 3 bases; unmatched bases: 5. The DNA for the CDR3 is TGTGCCAGCAGCATGGGGACTAGCGGAAAAGAGACCCAGTACTTC. Its translation is CASSMGTSGKETQYF.

The CDR3 region has the DNA TGTGCCAGCTCTCCGGGAGGACAGGGTCGCAATGAGCAGTTCTTC. This translates into CASSPGGQGRNEQFF. V gene TRBV6-5 combines with J gene TRBJ2-1; a possible D gene is TRBD1 (8 bases). The length of the CDR3 is 15 residues. Germline V gene lookup returns CDR1 MNHEY and CDR2 SVGAGI. V was trimmed by 8 bases and J by 6 bases, leaving 20 bases between them.

The chain employs TRBV5-1 and TRBJ1-1; D might be TRBD1 (6 bases). Germline values: CDR1 SGHRS, CDR2 YFSETQ. The V gene lost 4 bases and the J gene lost 0 bases, with 13 bases spanning the gap. The CDR3 sequence is 15 residues long. The CDR3 is CASSELQGMNTEAFF. The DNA of the CDR3 is TGCGCCAGCAGCGAACTACAGGGAATGAACACTGAAGCTTTCTTT.

This clonotype was found a few times. This chain joins TRBV2 and TRBJ2-3, with D perhaps assigned TRBD1 or TRBD2 (6 bases each). The germline V gene encodes CDR1 SNHLY and CDR2 FYNNEI. The length of the CDR3 is 16 residues. V was cut by 1 base and J by 2 bases, with 13 bases left in between. CDR3 loop: CASSEGKGGTTDTQYF. Here the CDR3 DNA reads TGTGCCAGCAGTGAAGGAAAGGGGGGAACCACAGATACGCAGTATTTT.

In its sample, this clonotype was seen a few times. The V gene is TRBV7-2, the J gene TRBJ2-1; 9 bases match TRBD2. Trimming cost V 4 bases and J 1 base; bases outside gene matches: 14. The germline V gene has CDR1 SGHTA and CDR2 FQGNSA. The CDR3 is 19 amino acids. The CDR3 loop is CASSSTRTSSGESYNEQFF. Here the CDR3 DNA reads TGTGCCAGCAGCTCCACTCGGACCTCTAGCGGGGAGTCCTACAATGAGCAGTTCTTC.

This clonotype has only a few counts. The chain combines TRBV12-3 or TRBV12-4 with TRBJ2-5, with a tentative D call TRBD1 (6 bases). V dropped 7 bases and J dropped 5 bases, with 11 bases sitting between them. This CDR3 is 12 amino acids long. CDR3 nucleotide sequence: TGTGCCAGCACCCCAGGGGCTGAGACCCAGTACTTC. Amino acid sequence: CASTPGAETQYF.

This clonotype has just a few counts. This chain uses TRBV4-1 with TRBJ1-2; no clear D. Germline V gives CDR1 MGHRA, CDR2 YSYEKL. V was trimmed by 1 base and J by 4 bases, leaving 7 bases between them. CDR3 size: 13 residues. The CDR3 loop is CASSQAVAYGYTF. Written as DNA, the CDR3 is TGCGCCAGCAGCCAAGCGGTTGCCTATGGCTACACCTTC.

The chain's CDR3 is CASSLGVRGPPGAGYGYTF. In DNA form, the CDR3 reads TGTGCCAGCAGCTTAGGGGTACGGGGCCCGCCGGGGGCCGGCTATGGCTACACCTTC. V gene TRBV7-9 combines with J gene TRBJ1-2; perhaps TRBD1 as D (6 bases). V dropped 1 base and J dropped 4 bases, with 25 bases sitting between them. The CDR3 is made up of 19 amino acids. Germline CDR1 is SEHNR and CDR2 is FQNEAQ (reference sequence). The full variable domain, in which reference TRBV7-9 and TRBJ1-2 provide the parts outside the CDR3, is DTGVSQNPRHKITKRGQNVTFRCDPISEHNRLYWYRQTLGQGPEFLTYFQNEAQLEKSRLLSDRFSAERPKGSFSTLEIQRTEQGDSAMYLCASSLGVRGPPGAGYGYTFGSGTRLTVV.

The chain carries TRBV2 and TRBJ2-3; 14 nucleotides line up with TRBD2. CDR1 and CDR2 from the germline V gene are SNHLY and FYNNEI. CDR3 length equals 15 residues. The J segment lost 4 bases and the V segment lost 7 bases, leaving 4 bases of the junction unmatched. CDR3 DNA: TGTGCCAGCAAGACTAGCGGGGGGGCAGCAGATACGCAGTATTTT. Translated, it gives CASKTSGGAADTQYF.

The chain employs TRBV7-9 and TRBJ2-3; no clear D gene. V was trimmed by 5 bases and J by 4 bases, leaving 16 bases between them. This CDR3 spans 15 amino acids. Germline V gene sequence: CDR1 SEHNR, CDR2 FQNEAQ (reference sequence). CDR3 bases: TGTGCCAGCAGCCCCCGACTCCGACTGCCAGATACGCAGTATTTT. Translation gives CASSPRLRLPDTQYF.